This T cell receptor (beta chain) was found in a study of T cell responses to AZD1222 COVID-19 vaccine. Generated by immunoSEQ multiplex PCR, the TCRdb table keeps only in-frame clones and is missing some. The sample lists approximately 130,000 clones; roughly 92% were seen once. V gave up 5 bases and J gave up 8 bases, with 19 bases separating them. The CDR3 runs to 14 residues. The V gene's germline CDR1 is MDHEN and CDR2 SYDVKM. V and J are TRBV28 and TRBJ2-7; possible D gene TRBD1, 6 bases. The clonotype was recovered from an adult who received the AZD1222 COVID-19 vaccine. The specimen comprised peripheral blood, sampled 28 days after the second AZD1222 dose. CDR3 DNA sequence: TGTGCCAGCAGTCTCCCGCGGCACCAGGGGCAGCAGTACTTC. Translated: CASSLPRHQGQQYF.